This T cell receptor (beta chain) was found in a study of regulatory T cells in long-lasting Graves disease. Overall study findings and caveats: The study found lower TCR diversity in persistent Graves' patients than in newly diagnosed ones. Persistent disease exhibited a predilection for TRBV28, TRBJ1-2 and TRBJ2-5.

Sample time point: newly diagnosed GD, antithyroid drugs for less than 3 months. TCR sequences were obtained from RNA taken from PBMCs. Germline V gives CDR1 KGHSH, CDR2 LQKENI. The CDR3 totals 18 residues. This clonotype showed up many times. Antigen specificity is unknown. A junction end diverges from the germline sequence, so it may reflect a read error. Researchers made TCR beta libraries by using iRepertoire HTBI primers and running Arm-PCR on CDR3 regions. MiXCR, run by TCRdb on the multiplex PCR reads, gives a single entry per CDR3 protein. The sample contains around 400,000 distinct CDR3 sequences, about 10% of which appear only once. The same specimen was also included in a second study, on T cells in Graves' hyperthyroidism and ophthalmopathy. In that study: Stable Graves' hyperthyroidism denoted no ophthalmopathy progression over 18 months.

This sequence was found in a woman aged 18-35 years with Graves disease. The input for sequencing was peripheral blood mononuclear cells (PBMCs), taken at new diagnosis, from a patient treated with antithyroid drugs. The chain joins TRBV18 to TRBJ1-1, with D possibly TRBD1 on 6 matching bases. The CDR3 sequence: CASSPLSIRAGENTETFF. The DNA of the CDR3 is TGTGCCAGCTCACCACTGAGTATTAGGGCAGGGGAGAACACTGAAACTTTCTTT.